This TCR beta chain was sequenced for a study of T cells in Graves' hyperthyroidism and ophthalmopathy. Study outcomes and limitations: Blood shared most expanded thyroid clonotypes above 0.001. Ophthalmopathy cases were set apart from stable hyperthyroidism by a 13 V-J model.

Looked up from germline, CDR1 is MDHEN and CDR2 is SYDVKM. The CDR3 totals 14 residues. V lost 5 bases to trimming and J lost 6 bases; unmatched junction nucleotides: 7. TCR beta CDR3 region amplification was performed from RNA transcripts. Carried out on the TCR CDR3, a first-round RT-PCR used the HTBI primer set. Via MiXCR, TCRdb re-called the multiplex PCR reads, giving one row per CDR3 protein. The sample has 350,000 to 400,000 distinct CDR3 sequences, just under 15% seen once. This clonotype was observed a handful of times. Its antigen is still unknown. This sequence originates from a woman in her thirties with Graves' hyperthyroidism. The chain links TRBV28 to TRBJ2-3; 8 positions agree with TRBD1. The sequencing input was blood. Written as DNA, the CDR3 is TGTGCCAGCAGTCGAGACAGGGGCTCTGATACGCAGTATTTT. It encodes CASSRDRGSDTQYF. Drawing the rest from reference TRBV28 and TRBJ2-3, the complete variable domain is DVKVTQSSRYLVKRTGEKVFLECVQDMDHENMFWYRQDPGLGLRLIYFSYDVKMKEKGDIPEGYSVSREKKERFSLILESASTNQTSMYLCASSRDRGSDTQYFGPGTRLTVL.